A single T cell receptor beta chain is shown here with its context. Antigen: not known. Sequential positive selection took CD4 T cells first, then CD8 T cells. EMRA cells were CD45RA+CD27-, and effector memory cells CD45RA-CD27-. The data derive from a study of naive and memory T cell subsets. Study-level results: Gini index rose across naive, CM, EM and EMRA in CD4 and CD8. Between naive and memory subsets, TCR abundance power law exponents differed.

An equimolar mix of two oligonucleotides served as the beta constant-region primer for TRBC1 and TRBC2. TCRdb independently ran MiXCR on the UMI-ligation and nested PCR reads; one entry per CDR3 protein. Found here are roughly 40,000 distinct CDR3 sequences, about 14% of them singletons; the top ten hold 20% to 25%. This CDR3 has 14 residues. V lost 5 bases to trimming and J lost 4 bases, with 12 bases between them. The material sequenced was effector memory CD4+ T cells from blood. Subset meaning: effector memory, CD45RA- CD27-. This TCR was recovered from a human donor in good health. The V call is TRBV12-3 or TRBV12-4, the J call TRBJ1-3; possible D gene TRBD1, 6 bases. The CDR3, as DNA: TGTGCCAGCAGTCCCGGACAGCAAGGAAACACCATATATTTT. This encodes CASSPGQQGNTIYF.